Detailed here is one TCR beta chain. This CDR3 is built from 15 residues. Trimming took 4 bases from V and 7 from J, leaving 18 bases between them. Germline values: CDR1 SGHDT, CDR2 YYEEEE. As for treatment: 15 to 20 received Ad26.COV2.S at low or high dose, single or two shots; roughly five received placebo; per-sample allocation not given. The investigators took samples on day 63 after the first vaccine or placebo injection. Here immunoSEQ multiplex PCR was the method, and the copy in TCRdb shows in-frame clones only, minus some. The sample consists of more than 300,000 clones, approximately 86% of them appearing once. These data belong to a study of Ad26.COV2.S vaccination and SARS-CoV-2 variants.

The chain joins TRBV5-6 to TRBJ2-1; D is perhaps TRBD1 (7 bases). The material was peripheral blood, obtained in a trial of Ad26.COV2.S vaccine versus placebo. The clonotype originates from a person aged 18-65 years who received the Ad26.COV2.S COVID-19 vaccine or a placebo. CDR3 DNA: TGTGCCAGCAGCCTCCTACCCAGGGGGGAAAATGAGCAGTTCTTC. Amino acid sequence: CASSLLPRGENEQFF. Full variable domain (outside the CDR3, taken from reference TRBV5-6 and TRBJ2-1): DAGVTQSPTHLIKTRGQQVTLRCSPKSGHDTVSWYQQALGQGPQFIFQYYEEEERQRGNFPDRFSGHQFPNYSSELNVNALLLGDSALYLCASSLLPRGENEQFFGPGTRLTVL.